The T cell receptor beta chain under discussion was sequenced for a study of OX40 agonist ivuxolimab in advanced cancers. Study-level points and caveats: It was not determined which antigens were specifically recognized by the peripheral T cells that had undergone clonal expansion.

On this clone: The target antigen is unknown.

There are 12 residues in the CDR3. V lost 0 bases to trimming and J lost 6 bases, with 5 bases between them. Germline CDR1 SGHTA, CDR2 FQGNSA. Data came from immunoSEQ multiplex PCR; TCRdb stores just in-frame clones and leaves some out. The sample holds 45,000 to 60,000 clones, about nine tenths seen once. The TCR was taken from an adult with an advanced solid tumor such as melanoma, head and neck, liver or kidney cancer. Sequences were derived from CD4+ or CD8+ T cells sorted from blood, sampled in a trial of the OX40 agonist ivuxolimab. The gene calls are TRBV7-2 and TRBJ1-1; D gene ambiguous. CDR3: CASSLAVAEAFF. CDR3 DNA sequence: TGTGCCAGCAGCTTAGCGGTGGCTGAAGCTTTCTTT.